Shown below are 5 T cell receptor beta chains from a single sample sequenced in a study of graft-versus-host responses after intestinal transplantation. No antigen has been identified for these receptors. Method: immunoSEQ multiplex PCR; TCRdb's copy keeps in-frame clones and lacks some. The sample has about 91,000 clones; approximately 90% are singletons. Material: unstimulated CD4+ T cells sorted from spleen or lymph node cells, obtained before transplant. The origin of the receptors is a human donor who was the organ donor for an intestinal transplant.

This clone has just a few counts. The chain employs TRBV6-1 and TRBJ1-6, with 8 bases fitting TRBD1. In germline, CDR1 is MNHNS, CDR2 SASEGT. This CDR3 spans 16 amino acids. V gave up 0 bases and J gave up 10 bases; unmatched junction bases: 8. CDR3 sequence (DNA): TGTGCCAGCAGTGAAGCACCCCGGACAGGGCGGTCACCCCTCCACTTT. It encodes CASSEAPRTGRSPLHF.

The chain is built from TRBV11-3 and TRBJ2-7; 7 bases are a match to TRBD1. The CDR3 covers 18 residues. Germline lookup yields CDR1 SGHNT and CDR2 YENEEA. V gave up 2 bases and J gave up 0 bases; unmatched junction bases: 13. In DNA form, the CDR3 reads TGTGCCAGCAGCTTAAAAGCACAGGGGTTCCAGAGCTCCTACGAGCAGTACTTC. Encoded protein: CASSLKAQGFQSSYEQYF.

The chain carries TRBV27 and TRBJ2-7; 9 positions agree with TRBD1. CDR1 MNHEY and CDR2 SMNVEV come from the germline V gene (reference sequence). V lost 0 bases and J lost 2; bases outside the gene matches: 5. This CDR3 is built from 16 residues. Here the CDR3 DNA reads TGTGCCAGCAGTTTATCGGGACAGGGTAGGACCTACGAGCAGTACTTC. Its protein product is CASSLSGQGRTYEQYF.

The chain recombines TRBV28 with TRBJ2-1, with 12 bases that match TRBD2. The CDR3 runs 15 residues. With V trimmed by 2 bases and J by 6 bases, 2 bases remained unmatched. Germline V gene lookup returns CDR1 MDHEN and CDR2 SYDVKM. CDR3 coding DNA: TGTGCCAGCAGTTTAGGGACTAGCGGGCCCAATGAGCAGTTCTTC. Amino acid sequence: CASSLGTSGPNEQFF.

The gene calls are TRBV6-5 and TRBJ2-1, with TRBD2 matching 11 bases. V gave up 6 bases and J gave up 3 bases; unmatched junction bases: 4. Germline assignment: CDR1 MNHEY and CDR2 SVGAGI. The CDR3 loop spans 15 amino acids. Here the CDR3 reads CASRLAGGNYNEQFF. Here the CDR3 DNA reads TGTGCCAGCAGGTTAGCGGGAGGGAACTACAATGAGCAGTTCTTC.